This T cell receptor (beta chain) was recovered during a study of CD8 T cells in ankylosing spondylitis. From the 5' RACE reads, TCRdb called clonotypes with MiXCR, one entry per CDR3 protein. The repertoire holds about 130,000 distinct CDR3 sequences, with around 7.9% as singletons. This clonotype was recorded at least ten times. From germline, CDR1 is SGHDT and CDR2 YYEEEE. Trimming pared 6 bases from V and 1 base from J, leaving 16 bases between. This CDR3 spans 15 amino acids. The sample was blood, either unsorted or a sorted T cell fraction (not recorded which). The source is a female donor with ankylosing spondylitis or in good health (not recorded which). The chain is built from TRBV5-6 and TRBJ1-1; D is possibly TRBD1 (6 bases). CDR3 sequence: CASTRLDSRNTEAFF. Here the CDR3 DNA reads TGTGCCAGCACCCGACTGGACAGTAGGAACACTGAAGCTTTCTTT. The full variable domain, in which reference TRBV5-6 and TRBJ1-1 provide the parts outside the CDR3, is DAGVTQSPTHLIKTRGQQVTLRCSPKSGHDTVSWYQQALGQGPQFIFQYYEEEERQRGNFPDRFSGHQFPNYSSELNVNALLLGDSALYLCASTRLDSRNTEAFFGQGTRLTVV.